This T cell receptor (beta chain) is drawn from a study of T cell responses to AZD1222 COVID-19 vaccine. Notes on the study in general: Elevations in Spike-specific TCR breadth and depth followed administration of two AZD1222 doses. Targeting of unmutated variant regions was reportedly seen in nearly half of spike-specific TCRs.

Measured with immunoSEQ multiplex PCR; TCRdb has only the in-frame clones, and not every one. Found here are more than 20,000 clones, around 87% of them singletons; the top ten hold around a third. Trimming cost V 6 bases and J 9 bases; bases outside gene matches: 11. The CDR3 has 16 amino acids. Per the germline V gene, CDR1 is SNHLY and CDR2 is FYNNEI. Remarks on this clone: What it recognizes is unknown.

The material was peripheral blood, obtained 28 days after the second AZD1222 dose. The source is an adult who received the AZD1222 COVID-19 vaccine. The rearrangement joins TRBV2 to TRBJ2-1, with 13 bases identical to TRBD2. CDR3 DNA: TGTGCCAGCAGGATAGGCGGGACTAGCGGGATCCTTGAGCAGTTCTTC. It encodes CASRIGGTSGILEQFF.